One sample yielded the 18 T cell receptor beta chains listed below, sequenced in a study of blood T cell repertoires in COVID-19. Sequencing used immunoSEQ multiplex PCR; TCRdb keeps in-frame clones, though not all of them. The table includes 200,000 to 250,000 clones, approximately 85% detected once. The source material was peripheral blood. The receptor source for this set is a man in his forties or fifties with COVID-19, enrolled during active disease.

This clone was detected only once. The chain combines TRBV5-1 with TRBJ2-5; tentatively, D is TRBD1 (6 bases). V lost 5 bases and J lost 1, with 12 bases in between. This CDR3 comprises 14 residues. CDR1 is SGHRS, CDR2 YFSETQ, per germline. In DNA, the CDR3 is TGCGCCAGCAGACAGGGAGCGAGCCAAGAGACCCAGTACTTC. Amino acids: CASRQGASQETQYF. The full variable domain, its missing parts supplied by reference TRBV5-1 and TRBJ2-5, is KAGVTQTPRYLIKTRGQQVTLSCSPISGHRSVSWYQQTPGQGLQFLFEYFSETQRNKGNFPGRFSGRQFSNSRSEMNVSTLELGDSALYLCASRQGASQETQYFGPGTRLLVL.

There are a few counts of this clone. The chain employs TRBV4-1 and TRBJ2-3, with D possibly matching TRBD2 (7 bases). Looked up from germline, CDR1 is MGHRA and CDR2 is YSYEKL. V dropped 4 bases and J dropped 1 base, with 12 bases sitting between them. This CDR3 has 15 amino acids. CDR3 sequence (DNA): TGCGCCAGCAGCCCGGGGGGCGGGCGCACAGATACGCAGTATTTT. Translation gives CASSPGGGRTDTQYF.

The rearrangement uses TRBV5-1 and TRBJ1-4; D not resolved. This CDR3 contains 15 residues. Germline CDR1 reads SGHRS; CDR2 reads YFSETQ. V lost 4 bases to trimming and J lost 7 bases, with 17 bases between them. CDR3 region: CASSVRPQSGEKLFF. CDR3 nucleotides: TGCGCCAGCAGCGTCCGGCCTCAATCGGGTGAAAAACTGTTTTTT.

This clone occurred once. The chain recombines TRBV30 with TRBJ2-1; D is possibly TRBD1 (6 bases). V lost 5 bases and J 2 bases, leaving 16 bases between the germline ends. Germline V gene data show CDR1 as GTSNPN and CDR2 as SVGIG (reference sequence). The CDR3 extends over 15 amino acids. The chain's CDR3 is CAWAWVGAPYNEQFF. The CDR3 region has the DNA TGTGCCTGGGCCTGGGTGGGGGCCCCCTACAATGAGCAGTTCTTC. Supplemented by reference TRBV30 and TRBJ2-1, the full variable domain reads SQTIHQWPATLVQPVGSPLSLECTVEGTSNPNLYWYRQAAGRGLQLLFYSVGIGQISSEVPQNLSASRPQDRQFILSSKKLLLSDSGFYLCAWAWVGAPYNEQFFGPGTRLTVL.

This clone has a handful of counts. V usage is TRBV6-5 and J usage is TRBJ2-7; TRBD1 agrees at 9 bases. The CDR3 runs to 15 residues. Germline V lookup: CDR1 MNHEY, CDR2 SVGAGI. The V segment lost 6 bases and the J segment 4 bases; nucleotides outside the gene matches: 10. The CDR3 is CASRRGQGIRYEQYF. DNA for the CDR3: TGTGCCAGCAGGAGGGGACAGGGCATCAGGTACGAGCAGTACTTC.

The chain recombines TRBV5-6 with TRBJ1-2, with TRBD1 identical over 9 bases. The germline V gene encodes CDR1 SGHDT and CDR2 YYEEEE. This CDR3 region has 14 residues. V lost 5 bases, J lost 8 bases, and 10 bases stayed unmatched. The CDR3 DNA follows: TGTGCCAGCAGGGCGGCGGGACAGGGTGAGGGCTACACCTTC. The encoded protein is CASRAAGQGEGYTF.

The chain links TRBV19 to TRBJ2-3, with 7 bases matching TRBD1. The germline CDR1 and CDR2 sequences are LNHDA and SQIVND (reference sequence). The CDR3 sequence is 15 residues long. V shed 7 bases, J shed 8 bases, and the junction held 15 bases outside the gene matches. In DNA form, the CDR3 reads TGTGCCAGTAACCCTCCCGGACAGGCTTATCCTACGCAGTATTTT. It is translated as CASNPPGQAYPTQYF.

In its sample, this clone was seen a few times. The chain recombines TRBV6-2 or TRBV6-3 with TRBJ1-5, with 7 bases fitting TRBD1. The CDR3 consists of 14 residues. J was trimmed by 6 bases and V by 4 bases; bases with no gene match: 6. The germline V gene has CDR1 MNHEY and CDR2 SVGEGT. The CDR3 region has the DNA TGTGCCAGCAGTTTTTCAGGGGGAGGTCAGCCCCAGCATTTT. Amino acids: CASSFSGGGQPQHF.

The CDR3 nucleotides are TGCGCCAGCAGCTTGGAGGGACACCGGGGACCAGATACGCAGTATTTT. Residues: CASSLEGHRGPDTQYF. V usage is TRBV5-1 and J usage is TRBJ2-3; possibly TRBD1 for D (6 bases). In germline, CDR1 is SGHRS, CDR2 YFSETQ. V was cut by 0 bases and J by 4 bases, with 15 bases left in between. This CDR3 has 16 residues. Looking up the rest from reference TRBV5-1 and TRBJ2-3 gives the full variable domain: KAGVTQTPRYLIKTRGQQVTLSCSPISGHRSVSWYQQTPGQGLQFLFEYFSETQRNKGNFPGRFSGRQFSNSRSEMNVSTLELGDSALYLCASSLEGHRGPDTQYFGPGTRLTVL.

The rearrangement joins TRBV6-5 to TRBJ2-7, with 7 bases lining up with TRBD2. With 7 bases clipped from V and 2 bases from J, the junction kept 8 bases outside the gene matches. Germline CDR1 MNHEY, CDR2 SVGAGI. The CDR3 loop spans 14 amino acids. CDR3 nucleotides: TGTGCCAGCAACCCTTGGGGGGGAGCCTACGAGCAGTACTTC. Translation: CASNPWGGAYEQYF.

This chain connects TRBV28 to TRBJ1-4, with 11 nucleotides matching TRBD1. The CDR3 extends over 14 amino acids. CDR1 and CDR2 from the germline V gene are MDHEN and SYDVKM. Trimming at V came to 11 bases and at J to 3 bases, leaving 5 bases not matched to a gene. The CDR3 coding sequence is TGTGCCTGCGGACAGGGGGCTTCTAATGAAAAACTGTTTTTT. It encodes CACGQGASNEKLFF.

DNA of the CDR3: TGCAGCGTTGAAGAAGGCGCGGGACAAGAGACCCAGTACTTC. It codes for CSVEEGAGQETQYF. The J gene is TRBJ2-5, the V gene TRBV29-1; weak D call: TRBD2 (6 bases). V dropped 0 bases and J dropped 2 bases, with 10 bases sitting between them. The germline V gene encodes CDR1 SQVTM and CDR2 ANQGSEA. The CDR3 runs 14 residues.

The chain couples TRBV18 to TRBJ2-5, with 14 positions matching TRBD2. Germline V lookup: CDR1 KGHSH, CDR2 LQKENI. V gave up 3 bases and J gave up 5 bases; unmatched junction bases: 8. There are 17 residues in the CDR3. The CDR3: CASSPGLAGVRIETQYF. The CDR3 coding sequence is TGTGCCAGCTCACCGGGACTAGCGGGGGTCCGTATCGAGACCCAGTACTTC. Supplemented by reference TRBV18 and TRBJ2-5, the full variable domain reads NAGVMQNPRHLVRRRGQEARLRCSPMKGHSHVYWYRQLPEEGLKFMVYLQKENIIDESGMPKERFSAEFPKEGPSILRIQQVVRGDSAAYFCASSPGLAGVRIETQYFGPGTRLLVL.

V and J are TRBV9 and TRBJ2-3, with 8 bases identical to TRBD2. Unmatched junction bases numbered 12, after V lost 4 bases and J lost 5 bases. Germline values: CDR1 SGDLS, CDR2 YYNGEE. This CDR3 region has 16 residues. Here the CDR3 reads CASSTLGAGALDTQYF. DNA of the CDR3: TGTGCCAGCAGCACCTTGGGAGCGGGGGCCCTAGATACGCAGTATTTT.

The V call is TRBV28, the J call TRBJ2-1; 9 nucleotides agree with TRBD1. V lost 6 bases and J lost 7; bases outside the gene matches: 4. The CDR3 runs to 13 residues. Germline V gene data show CDR1 as MDHEN and CDR2 as SYDVKM. CDR3 amino acids: CASRQGAWNEQFF. For the CDR3, the DNA is TGTGCCAGCAGACAGGGGGCTTGGAATGAGCAGTTCTTC.

The genes are TRBV27 and TRBJ2-3; perhaps TRBD2 as D (6 bases). The V and J ends lost 6 bases and 5 bases respectively, with 9 bases between them. CDR1 is MNHEY and CDR2 is SMNVEV in the germline V gene (reference sequence). The CDR3 is 12 residues long. The CDR3 nucleotides are TGTGCCAGCAGGGGGGGAGGAGATACGCAGTATTTT. Amino acid sequence: CASRGGGDTQYF.

The chain employs TRBV28 and TRBJ2-5, with 13 bases aligning to TRBD2. CDR1 and CDR2 from the germline V gene are MDHEN and SYDVKM. This CDR3 is built from 16 residues. With V trimmed by 6 bases and J by 3 bases, 7 bases remained unmatched. The CDR3 spells CASSQLGLAGKETQYF. In DNA form, the CDR3 reads TGTGCCAGCAGCCAGCTGGGACTAGCGGGGAAAGAGACCCAGTACTTC.

The CDR3 coding sequence is TGCAGTGCTAGTAAGGACAGGGGGTATAATTCACCCCTCCACTTT. It is translated as CSASKDRGYNSPLHF. The gene calls are TRBV20-1 and TRBJ1-6; 10 bases map to TRBD1. Germline trimming cut 3 bases from V and 4 bases from J; bases unmatched to any gene: 3. This CDR3 spans 15 amino acids. Germline CDR1 DFQATT, CDR2 SNEGSKA (reference sequence).